Listed here is a single T cell receptor beta chain. The sample comes from a study of T cells expressing NK-cell markers. The germline V gene has CDR1 SGHAT and CDR2 FQDESV (reference sequence). This CDR3 has 18 amino acids. Following a re-call of the 5' RACE reads, TCRdb has one entry per CDR3 protein and lacks DNA. The sample spans about 150,000 distinct CDR3 sequences; the ten largest clones claim 20% to 25%. Sequencing was carried out using blood T cells: a sorted CD56 or NKG2C T cell subset, CD4+ or CD8+ T cells, or bulk PBMC T cells (not recorded which). The chain combines TRBV11-1 with TRBJ2-1; the TCRdb D gene call, TRBD2, has no DNA to confirm it. The sequence was collected from a man between 18 and 69 years old in good health. The chain's CDR3 is CASSLTSGGPSSYNEQFF.